The rows below give T cell receptor beta chains drawn from one sample of a study of blood T cells in healthy people across ages. TCRdb re-called the 5' RACE reads with MiXCR, one entry per CDR3 protein. The data contain 550,000 to 700,000 distinct CDR3 sequences, roughly 28% of them singletons. Sequenced input: blood. The source of these receptors is a woman aged 70-85 years in good health. Each CDR3 is given without its conserved first and last residue.

J: TRBJ2-1; V: TRBV20-1; CDR3: SAKRTGGRGYNEQF
J: TRBJ2-1; V: TRBV20-1; CDR3: SALSRGRPYNEQF
J: TRBJ2-3; V: TRBV20-1; CDR3: SVSGGAWGTDTQY
J: NA; V: TRBV6-5; CDR3: ASSRATSGRGNEQF
J: TRBJ2-4; V: TRBV4-3; CDR3: ASSQDGTGGRKNIQY
J: TRBJ2-5; V: TRBV12-3/TRBV12-4; CDR3: ASSLADRQETQY
J: TRBJ2-3; V: TRBV7-8; CDR3: ASSPQGMGQY
J: TRBJ1-2; V: TRBV5-1; CDR3: ASNIGSRLIYGYT
J: TRBJ1-6; V: TRBV9; CDR3: ASSVGQGAYNSPLH
J: TRBJ2-5; V: TRBV5-1; CDR3: ASSLWSGASQETQY
J: TRBJ1-4; V: TRBV5-1; CDR3: ASSLATGSEKLF
J: TRBJ2-6; V: TRBV5-6; CDR3: ASSSRDYVRWVLT
J: TRBJ1-2; V: TRBV9; CDR3: ASSAPMRGNYGYT
J: TRBJ1-3; V: TRBV6-5; CDR3: ASSIFGGGNTIY
J: TRBJ1-2; V: TRBV3-1; CDR3: ASSQDVLGLA
J: TRBJ1-1; V: TRBV27; CDR3: ASSLWGTGGTEAF
J: TRBJ1-2; V: TRBV29-1; CDR3: SIGTGTGAYGYT
J: TRBJ1-4; V: TRBV20-1; CDR3: SARGRGAEKLF
J: TRBJ2-7; V: TRBV20-1; CDR3: SATDTKFYEQY
J: TRBJ2-5; V: TRBV4-1; CDR3: ASSLEDREAETQY
J: TRBJ2-7; V: TRBV28; CDR3: ASSLLVASSGYEQY
J: TRBJ2-1; V: TRBV4-3; CDR3: ASSLQGPTSNNEQF
J: TRBJ2-6; V: TRBV14; CDR3: ASSHPRWASSGANVLT
J: TRBJ2-2; V: TRBV15; CDR3: ATSRGGEGTGELF
J: TRBJ1-4; V: TRBV18; CDR3: ASSPPGFANEKLF
J: TRBJ1-1; V: TRBV5-1; CDR3: ASSLSGNEEAF
J: TRBJ1-1; V: TRBV5-1; CDR3: ASKRQELNTEAF
J: TRBJ2-7; V: TRBV7-2; CDR3: ASSLLDEQY
J: TRBJ1-2; V: TRBV5-5; CDR3: ASSQNDGLGYT
J: TRBJ1-2; V: TRBV6-6; CDR3: ASSYSSKGAYGYT
J: TRBJ1-1; V: TRBV10-3; CDR3: AIKKGQENTEAF
J: TRBJ2-7; V: TRBV6-5; CDR3: ASSYAGQSSYEQY
J: TRBJ2-7; V: TRBV29-1; CDR3: SVEDWNGGSYEQY
J: TRBJ1-2; V: TRBV5-6; CDR3: ASSLRQGGFYGYT
J: TRBJ2-4; V: TRBV6-6; CDR3: ASSSGKRAKNIQY
J: TRBJ2-5; V: TRBV7-6; CDR3: ASSLGSSAETQY
J: TRBJ2-2; V: TRBV4-3; CDR3: ASSSTGTNTGELF
J: TRBJ2-5; V: TRBV3-1; CDR3: ASSQKSPGTPQETQY
J: TRBJ2-4; V: TRBV28; CDR3: ASSSTETVNIQY
J: TRBJ2-3; V: TRBV4-1; CDR3: ASSQEGLSSTDTQY
J: TRBJ1-6; V: TRBV4-3; CDR3: ASSQVKVLGTRSPLH
J: TRBJ1-2; V: TRBV3-1; CDR3: ASSYRVDYGYT
J: TRBJ2-2; V: TRBV7-2; CDR3: ASSLAAGTGTGELF
J: TRBJ2-5; V: TRBV6-5; CDR3: ASSYGGGGRETQY
J: TRBJ2-7; V: TRBV28; CDR3: ASRPLGEGNYEQY
J: TRBJ1-2; V: TRBV25-1; CDR3: ASSDETSGRGYT
J: TRBJ1-5; V: TRBV6-5; CDR3: ASRFHGNQPQH
J: TRBJ2-5; V: TRBV20-1; CDR3: SARDRWKQETQY
J: NA; V: TRBV4-2; CDR3: ASSQVWGALETQY
J: TRBJ2-5; V: TRBV3-1; CDR3: ASQVGAGGGTQY
J: NA; V: TRBV5-1; CDR3: ASSLNRGETNEQF
J: TRBJ2-5; V: TRBV20-1; CDR3: SARNARGGIETQY
J: TRBJ2-5; V: TRBV11-2; CDR3: ASSLGSEGETQY
J: TRBJ2-1; V: TRBV4-1; CDR3: ASSQWTPESSYNEQF